This T cell receptor beta chain stems from a study of OX40 agonist ivuxolimab in advanced cancers. Study-wide context: Every patient in dose escalation had hepatocellular carcinoma, melanoma, renal cell or head and neck cancer.

CDR1 is MDHEN, CDR2 SYDVKM, per germline. The CDR3 runs to 17 residues. The V and J ends lost 5 bases and 4 bases, in that order; junction bases with no gene match: 16. Using immunoSEQ multiplex PCR, the repertoire was profiled, and TCRdb retains in-frame clones only, with some absent. The repertoire has tens of thousands of clones, around 77% of them found once; the top ten carry approximately 20%. The material was CD4+ or CD8+ T cells sorted from blood, obtained in a trial of the OX40 agonist ivuxolimab. This chain links TRBV28 with TRBJ2-5; 7 bases are shared with TRBD2. The TCR originated in an adult with an advanced solid tumor such as melanoma, head and neck, liver or kidney cancer. DNA of the CDR3: TGTGCCAGCAGTACTCTAGAGCGGGGTGAAGCAGGAGAGACCCAGTACTTC. This codes for CASSTLERGEAGETQYF.